This entry features one T cell receptor beta chain sequence. Antigen specificity is unknown. The germline V and J ends were trimmed by 0 bases and 0 bases, with 12 bases remaining between them. CDR3 length: 17 residues. In germline, CDR1 is LNHNV, CDR2 YYDKDF (reference sequence). The record originates from a study of shared clonotypes between healthy human individuals. Regarding the study as a whole: Estimated richness values were generally larger in naive subsets than in memory subsets. Relative to clonotypes present in all four donors, those not shared had lower generation probabilities.

Some clones are missing from TCRdb's copy, which holds only in-frame ones; the method was immunoSEQ multiplex PCR. The sample consists of about 1.5 million clones, approximately 98% of them appearing once. Everyone who donated was a Caucasian adult who lived in Nashville, Tennessee. This receptor was identified in a man aged 25 to 45 in good health. The source material was naive CD4+ T cells sorted from blood. The subset here: CD45RA+ positively selected. The chain uses TRBV15 and TRBJ2-1; D may be TRBD1 (6 bases). The CDR3 spells CATSRDPKDSSYNEQFF. The CDR3 nucleotides are TGTGCCACCAGCAGAGATCCGAAGGACAGCTCCTACAATGAGCAGTTCTTC.